This T cell receptor beta chain derives from a study of blood T cells in healthy people across ages. Alongside a J-beta primer mix, a sample-barcoded 5' primer served in a second PCR lasting about 7 to 12 cycles. TCRdb passed the 5' RACE reads through MiXCR, listing each CDR3 protein once. The table has 650,000 to 800,000 distinct CDR3 sequences, 40% to 50% seen once. The CDR3 has 17 residues. Per the germline V gene, CDR1 is LGHDT and CDR2 is YNNKEL (reference sequence). V was pared by 0 bases and J by 3 bases, with 16 bases between. The sample taken for sequencing was blood. The TCR was taken from a man aged 55-75 years in good health. V and J are TRBV3-1 and TRBJ2-3; a possible D gene is TRBD2 (5 bases). The CDR3 spells CASSQDMEAVRTDTQYF. CDR3 nucleotides: TGTGCCAGCAGCCAAGATATGGAAGCGGTCCGGACAGATACGCAGTATTTT.